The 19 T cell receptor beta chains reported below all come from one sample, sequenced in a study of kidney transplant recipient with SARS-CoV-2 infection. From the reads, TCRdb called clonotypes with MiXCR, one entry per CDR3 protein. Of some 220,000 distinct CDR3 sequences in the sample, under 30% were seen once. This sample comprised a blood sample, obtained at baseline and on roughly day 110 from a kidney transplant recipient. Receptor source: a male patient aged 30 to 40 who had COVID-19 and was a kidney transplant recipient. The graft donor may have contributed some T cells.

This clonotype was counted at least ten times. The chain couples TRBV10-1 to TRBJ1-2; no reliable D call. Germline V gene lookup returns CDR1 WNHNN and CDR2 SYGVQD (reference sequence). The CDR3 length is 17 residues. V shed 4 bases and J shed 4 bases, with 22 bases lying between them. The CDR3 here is CASSGPLRSRKTYGYTF. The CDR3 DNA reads TGCGCCAGCAGTGGGCCGCTAAGATCGCGAAAGACCTATGGCTACACCTTC.

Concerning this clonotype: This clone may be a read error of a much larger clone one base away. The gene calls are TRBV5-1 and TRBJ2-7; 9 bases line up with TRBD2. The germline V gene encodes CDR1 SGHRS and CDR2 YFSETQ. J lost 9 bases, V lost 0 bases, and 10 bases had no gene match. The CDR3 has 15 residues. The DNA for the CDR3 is TGCGCCAGCAGCTTGGTGGTAGCGGGAGATAACGGGCAGTACTTC. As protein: CASSLVVAGDNGQYF.

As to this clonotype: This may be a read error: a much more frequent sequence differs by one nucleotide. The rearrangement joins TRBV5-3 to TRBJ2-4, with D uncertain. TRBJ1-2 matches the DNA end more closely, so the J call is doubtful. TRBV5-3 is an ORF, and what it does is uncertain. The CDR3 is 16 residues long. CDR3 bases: TGTGCCAGATACGCTGGAGTGGTGAGAAAGGCCTATGGCTACACCTTC. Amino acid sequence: CARYAGVVRKAYGYTF.

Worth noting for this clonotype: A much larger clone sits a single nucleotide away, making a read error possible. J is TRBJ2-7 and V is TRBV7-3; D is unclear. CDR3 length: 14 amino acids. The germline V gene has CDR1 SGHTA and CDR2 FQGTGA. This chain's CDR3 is CAGSSPGTFLEQYF. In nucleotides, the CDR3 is TGTGCCGGCAGCTCGCCGGGCACATTCTTGGAGCAGTACTTC.

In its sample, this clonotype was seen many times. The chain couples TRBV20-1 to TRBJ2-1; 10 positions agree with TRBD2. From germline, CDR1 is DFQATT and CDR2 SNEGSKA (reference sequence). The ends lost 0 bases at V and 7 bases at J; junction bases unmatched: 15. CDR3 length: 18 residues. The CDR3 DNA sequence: TGCAGTGCTAGAGATAGCGGGAGGAGGTCTCGCGGTAATAATGAGCAGTTCTTC. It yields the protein CSARDSGRRSRGNNEQFF.

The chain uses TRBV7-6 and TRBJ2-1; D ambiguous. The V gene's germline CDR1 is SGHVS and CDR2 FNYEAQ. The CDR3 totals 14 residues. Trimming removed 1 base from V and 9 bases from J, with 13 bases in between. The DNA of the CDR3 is TGTGCCAGCAGCTTAGGGATCAGTAAATCTGAGCAGTTCTTC. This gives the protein CASSLGISKSEQFF.

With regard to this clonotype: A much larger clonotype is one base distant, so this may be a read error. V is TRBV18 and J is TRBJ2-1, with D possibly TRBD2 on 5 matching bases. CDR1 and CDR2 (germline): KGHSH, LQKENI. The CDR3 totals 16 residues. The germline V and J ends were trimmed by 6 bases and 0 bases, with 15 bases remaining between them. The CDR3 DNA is TGTGCCAGCTCTCCCCGGGTAGCGCCCTCCTACAATGAGCAGTTCTTC. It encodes CASSPRVAPSYNEQFF.

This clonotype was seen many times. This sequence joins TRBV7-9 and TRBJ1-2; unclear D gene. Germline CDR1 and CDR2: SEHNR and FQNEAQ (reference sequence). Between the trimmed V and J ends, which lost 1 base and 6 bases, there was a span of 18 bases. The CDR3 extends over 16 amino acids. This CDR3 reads CASSLVGNWLRDGYTF. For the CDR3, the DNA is TGTGCCAGCAGCTTAGTCGGGAACTGGCTTCGGGATGGCTACACCTTC. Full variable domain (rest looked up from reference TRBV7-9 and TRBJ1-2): DTGVSQNPRHKITKRGQNVTFRCDPISEHNRLYWYRQTLGQGPEFLTYFQNEAQLEKSRLLSDRFSAERPKGSFSTLEIQRTEQGDSAMYLCASSLVGNWLRDGYTFGSGTRLTVV.

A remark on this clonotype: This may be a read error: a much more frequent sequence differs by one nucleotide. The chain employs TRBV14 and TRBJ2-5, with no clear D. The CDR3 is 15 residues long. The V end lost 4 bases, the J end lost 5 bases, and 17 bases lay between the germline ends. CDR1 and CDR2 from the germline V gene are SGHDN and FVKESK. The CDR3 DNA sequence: TGTGCCAGCAGCCCTGGGGTGGCGGCTGGGGAGACCCAGTACTTC. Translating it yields CASSPGVAAGETQYF.

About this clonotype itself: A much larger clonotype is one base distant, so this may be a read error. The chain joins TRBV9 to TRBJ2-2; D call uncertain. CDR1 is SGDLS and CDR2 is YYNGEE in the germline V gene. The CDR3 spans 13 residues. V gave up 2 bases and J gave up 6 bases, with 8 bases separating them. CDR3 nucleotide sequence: TGTGCCAGCAGCGTCCCAACTTCCGGGGAGCTGTTTTTT. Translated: CASSVPTSGELFF.

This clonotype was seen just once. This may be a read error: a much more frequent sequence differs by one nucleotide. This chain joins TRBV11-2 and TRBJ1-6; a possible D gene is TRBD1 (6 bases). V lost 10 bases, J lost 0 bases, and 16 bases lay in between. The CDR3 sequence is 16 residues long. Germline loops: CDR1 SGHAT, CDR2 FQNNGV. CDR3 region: CANNSQGSSYNSPLHF. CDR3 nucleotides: TGTGCCAACAACTCACAGGGAAGCTCCTATAATTCACCCCTCCACTTT.

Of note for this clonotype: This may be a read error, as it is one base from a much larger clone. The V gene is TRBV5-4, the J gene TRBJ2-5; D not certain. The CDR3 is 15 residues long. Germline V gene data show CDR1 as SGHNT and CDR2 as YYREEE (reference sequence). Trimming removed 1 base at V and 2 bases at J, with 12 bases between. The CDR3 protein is CASSLSVAAQETQYF. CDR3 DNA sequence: TGTGCCAGCAGCTTGTCTGTTGCGGCTCAAGAGACCCAGTACTTC. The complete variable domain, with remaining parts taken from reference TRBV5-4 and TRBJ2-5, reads ETGVTQSPTHLIKTRGQQVTLRCSSQSGHNTVSWYQQALGQGPQFIFQYYREEENGRGNFPPRFSGLQFPNYSSELNVNALELDDSALYLCASSLSVAAQETQYFGPGTRLLVL.

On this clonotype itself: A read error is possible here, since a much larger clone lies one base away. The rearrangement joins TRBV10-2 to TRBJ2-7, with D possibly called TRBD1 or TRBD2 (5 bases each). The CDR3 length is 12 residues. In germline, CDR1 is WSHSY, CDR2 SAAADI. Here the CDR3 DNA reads TGTGCCACCGGGGCAGGGTCCTACGAGCAGTACTTC. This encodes CATGAGSYEQYF.

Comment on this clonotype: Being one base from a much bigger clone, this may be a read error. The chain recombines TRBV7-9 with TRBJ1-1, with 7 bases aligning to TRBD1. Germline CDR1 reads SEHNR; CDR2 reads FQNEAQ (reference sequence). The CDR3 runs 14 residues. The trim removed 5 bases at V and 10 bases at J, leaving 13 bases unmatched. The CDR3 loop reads CASSARQGAAVAFF. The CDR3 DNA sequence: TGTGCCAGCAGCGCCAGACAGGGAGCAGCTGTAGCTTTCTTT.

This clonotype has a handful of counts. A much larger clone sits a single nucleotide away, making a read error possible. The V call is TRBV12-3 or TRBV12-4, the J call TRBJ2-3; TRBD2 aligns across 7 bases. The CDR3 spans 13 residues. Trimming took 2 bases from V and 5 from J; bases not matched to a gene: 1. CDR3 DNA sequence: TGTGCCAGCAGTTTATCGGGAGGAGATACGCAGTATTTT. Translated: CASSLSGGDTQYF.

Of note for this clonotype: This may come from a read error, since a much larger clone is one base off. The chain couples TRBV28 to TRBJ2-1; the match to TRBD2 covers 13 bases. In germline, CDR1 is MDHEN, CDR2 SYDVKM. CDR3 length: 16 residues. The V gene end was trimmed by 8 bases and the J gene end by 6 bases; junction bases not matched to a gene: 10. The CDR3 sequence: CASGQGLAGVVNEQFF. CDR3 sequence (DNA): TGTGCCAGCGGCCAAGGACTAGCGGGAGTAGTCAATGAGCAGTTCTTC.

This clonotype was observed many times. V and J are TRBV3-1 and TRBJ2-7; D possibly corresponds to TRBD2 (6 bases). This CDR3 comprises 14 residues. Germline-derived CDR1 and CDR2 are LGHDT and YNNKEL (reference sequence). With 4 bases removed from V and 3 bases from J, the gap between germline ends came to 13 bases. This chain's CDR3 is CASSLTGGNYEQYF. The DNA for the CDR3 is TGTGCCAGCAGCCTTACTGGGGGGAACTACGAGCAGTACTTC.

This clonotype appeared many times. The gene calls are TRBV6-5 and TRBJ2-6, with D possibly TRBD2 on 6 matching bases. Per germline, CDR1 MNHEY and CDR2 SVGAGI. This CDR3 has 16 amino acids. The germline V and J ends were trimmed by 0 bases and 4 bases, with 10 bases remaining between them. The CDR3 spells CASSYSEGSGANVLTF. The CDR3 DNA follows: TGTGCCAGCAGTTACTCGGAGGGGTCCGGGGCCAACGTCCTGACTTTC.

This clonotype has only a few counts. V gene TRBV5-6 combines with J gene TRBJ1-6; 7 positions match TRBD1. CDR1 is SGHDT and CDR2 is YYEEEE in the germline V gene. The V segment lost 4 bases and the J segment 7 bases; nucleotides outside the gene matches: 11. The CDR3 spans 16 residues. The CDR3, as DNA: TGTGCCAGCAGCCCCATCTCCGGGACAGACAATTCACCCCTCCACTTT. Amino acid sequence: CASSPISGTDNSPLHF.